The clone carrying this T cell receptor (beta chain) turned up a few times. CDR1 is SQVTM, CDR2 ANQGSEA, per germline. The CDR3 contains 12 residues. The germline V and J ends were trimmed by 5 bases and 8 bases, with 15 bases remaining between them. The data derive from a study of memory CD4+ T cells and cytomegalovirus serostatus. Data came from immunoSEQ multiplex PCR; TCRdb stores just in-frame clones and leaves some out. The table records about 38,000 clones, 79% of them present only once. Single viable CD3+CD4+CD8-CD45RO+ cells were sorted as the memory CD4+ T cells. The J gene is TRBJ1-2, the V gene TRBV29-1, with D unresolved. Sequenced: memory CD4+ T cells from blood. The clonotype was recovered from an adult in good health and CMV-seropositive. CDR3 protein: CSVSQRARGYTF. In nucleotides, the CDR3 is TGCAGCGTTAGTCAGAGGGCGAGGGGCTACACCTTC.